The 27 T cell receptor beta chains reported below all come from one sample, sequenced in a study of molecular identifiers for immune sequencing clone quantification. TCRdb ran MiXCR on the PCR reads and lists one entry per CDR3 protein. The sample lists about 640,000 distinct CDR3 sequences, about 20% occurring once. Sequencing was performed on naive CD8+ T cells from blood, with Jurkat cell RNA spiked in. The subset was: FACS-sorted CD8+CD4-CCR7+CD45RA+ naive T cells. These TCRs come from a human donor in good health. Some libraries in this study had Jurkat cell RNA spiked in.

This clonotype appeared many times. The chain recombines TRBV9 with TRBJ1-4, with TRBD1 matching over 7 bases. With V trimmed by 4 bases and J by 7 bases, 4 bases remained unmatched. Germline CDR1 reads SGDLS; CDR2 reads YYNGEE. The CDR3 has 13 amino acids. CDR3 nucleotides: TGTGCCAGCAGCCCGTGGACAGGTGAAAAACTGTTTTTT. This encodes CASSPWTGEKLFF.

This clonotype was counted a few times. V usage is TRBV7-9 and J usage is TRBJ2-2, with a tentative D call TRBD2 (6 bases). This CDR3 region has 14 residues. V was shortened by 6 bases and J by 7 bases, with 15 bases between the two germline ends. Germline CDR1 reads SEHNR; CDR2 reads FQNEAQ (reference sequence). This CDR3 is CASSWDFLVGELFF. The CDR3 bases are TGTGCCAGCAGTTGGGACTTTCTTGTCGGGGAGCTGTTTTTT.

This clonotype was found many times. The V and J genes are TRBV6-2 or TRBV6-3 and TRBJ2-7; D unresolved. Trimming removed 5 bases from V and 0 bases from J, with 14 bases in between. CDR1 and CDR2 from the germline V gene are MNHEY and SVGEGT. The CDR3 contains 15 residues. CDR3 bases: TGTGCCAGCAGTCCCTGGTCGGAGAGCTCCTACGAGCAGTACTTC. Residues: CASSPWSESSYEQYF.

This clonotype was seen repeatedly, ten times or more. The chain carries TRBV4-3 and TRBJ2-3, with D unresolved. The V gene's germline CDR1 is LGHNA and CDR2 YSLEER. V lost 0 bases to trimming and J lost 0 bases, with 10 bases between them. The CDR3 runs to 16 residues. CDR3 loop: CASSQDRHSSTDTQYF. The CDR3 region has the DNA TGCGCCAGCAGCCAAGATCGGCATTCTAGCACAGATACGCAGTATTTT.

This chain joins TRBV25-1 and TRBJ2-1; the D is unclear. There are 14 residues in the CDR3. CDR1 MGHDK and CDR2 SYGVNS come from the germline V gene. Trimming took off 7 bases at V and 6 bases at J, with 16 bases between the two ends. The CDR3 protein is CASTQNARSNEQFF. The CDR3 DNA is TGTGCCAGCACCCAAAATGCAAGAAGCAATGAGCAGTTCTTC. The variable domain in full, completed from reference TRBV25-1 and TRBJ2-1, reads EADIYQTPRYLVIGTGKKITLECSQTMGHDKMYWYQQDPGMELHLIHYSYGVNSTEKGDLSSESTVSRIRTEHFPLTLESARPSHTSQYLCASTQNARSNEQFFGPGTRLTVL.

This clonotype was seen a handful of times. The rearrangement links TRBV27 to TRBJ2-3; D call uncertain. The CDR3 totals 14 residues. Germline loops: CDR1 MNHEY, CDR2 SMNVEV (reference sequence). The germline V and J ends were trimmed by 2 bases and 2 bases, with 8 bases remaining between them. CDR3 amino acids: CASSLGPHTDTQYF. The CDR3 nucleotides are TGTGCCAGCAGTTTAGGTCCCCACACAGATACGCAGTATTTT.

The gene calls are TRBV27 and TRBJ2-5; D unclear. The CDR3 covers 15 residues. CDR1 is MNHEY and CDR2 is SMNVEV in the germline V gene (reference sequence). V lost 3 bases to trimming and J lost 1 base, with 12 bases between them. The CDR3 sequence: CASSFSPVLQETQYF. DNA for the CDR3: TGTGCCAGCAGTTTTTCCCCCGTACTCCAAGAGACCCAGTACTTC.

Only a few counts were recorded for this clonotype. The rearrangement uses TRBV3-1 and TRBJ1-2, with 8 bases identical to TRBD1. With 6 bases clipped from V and 6 bases from J, the junction kept 12 bases outside the gene matches. In germline, CDR1 is LGHDT, CDR2 YNNKEL (reference sequence). This CDR3 is 15 amino acids long. The CDR3 DNA sequence: TGTGCCAGCAGTCGTCCGGGCCAGGGGGCCGATGGCTACACCTTC. Its translation: CASSRPGQGADGYTF. The variable domain in full, with the rest retrieved from reference TRBV3-1 and TRBJ1-2, is DTAVSQTPKYLVTQMGNDKSIKCEQNLGHDTMYWYKQDSKKFLKIMFSYNNKELIINETVPNRFSPKSPDKAHLNLHINSLELGDSAVYFCASSRPGQGADGYTFGSGTRLTVV.

This clonotype was picked up many times. The CDR3 region is CASSTPQGEGQPQHF. CDR3 DNA: TGTGCCAGCAGTACCCCACAGGGGGAGGGCCAGCCCCAGCATTTT. V gene TRBV27 combines with J gene TRBJ1-5; 8 nucleotides agree with TRBD1. This CDR3 contains 15 residues. From germline, CDR1 is MNHEY and CDR2 SMNVEV (reference sequence). V shed 5 bases and J 7 bases; nucleotides not matched to a gene: 10.

This clonotype was seen many times. V usage is TRBV7-2 and J usage is TRBJ1-3; D is undetermined. V gave up 3 bases and J gave up 4 bases, with 19 bases separating them. Looked up from germline, CDR1 is SGHTA and CDR2 is FQGNSA. CDR3 length equals 17 residues. CDR3 nucleotide sequence: TGTGCCAGCAGCTTTTTTGAGACGGTCCTACCCGGAAACACCATATATTTT. Encoded protein: CASSFFETVLPGNTIYF.

This clonotype was counted a few times. The chain carries TRBV13 and TRBJ2-3; TRBD2 matches 10 bases. Germline V gene sequence: CDR1 PRHDT, CDR2 FYEKMQ (reference sequence). This CDR3 is 17 amino acids long. The V gene end was trimmed by 5 bases and the J gene end by 0 bases; junction bases not matched to a gene: 8. This CDR3 reads CASSAWTSGYSTDTQYF. CDR3 nucleotides: TGTGCCAGCAGCGCCTGGACTAGCGGATATAGCACAGATACGCAGTATTTT.

CDR3 residues: CASSKVCRQSSYEQYF. CDR3 nucleotides: TGTGCCAGCAGCAAAGTTTGTCGTCAAAGCTCCTACGAGCAGTACTTC. The chain carries TRBV21-1 and TRBJ2-7. TRBV21-1 is noted as a pseudogene. The CDR3 has 16 amino acids.

V and J are TRBV11-1 and TRBJ2-7, with 11 bases identical to TRBD2. Germline loops: CDR1 SGHAT, CDR2 FQDESV (reference sequence). Germline trimming cut 1 base from V and 6 bases from J; bases unmatched to any gene: 5. The CDR3 totals 15 residues. CDR3 in amino acids: CASSLGTSGSTEQYF. CDR3 nucleotides: TGTGCCAGCAGCTTAGGTACTAGCGGGAGTACCGAGCAGTACTTC.

CDR3 nucleotide sequence: TGTGCCAGCAGTTACACTACTAGCGGGGGGGACAATGAGCAGTTCTTC. Residues: CASSYTTSGGDNEQFF. This sequence joins TRBV6-2 or TRBV6-3 and TRBJ2-1; 13 bases agree with TRBD2. The CDR3 covers 16 residues. CDR1 and CDR2 from the germline V gene are MNHEY and SVGEGT. Losses at the gene ends were 2 bases for V and 5 bases for J; bases not matched to a gene: 3.

This clonotype has just a few counts. The chain uses TRBV12-3 or TRBV12-4 and TRBJ1-2, with TRBD1 matching 10 bases. V lost 0 bases and J lost 4; bases outside the gene matches: 5. The CDR3 runs 16 residues. CDR3 DNA: TGTGCCAGCAGTTTAGCGAGGACAGGGGGTATCTATGGCTACACCTTC. Its protein is CASSLARTGGIYGYTF.

This clonotype was found many times. The chain has TRBV7-6 and TRBJ1-5, with 9 nucleotides matching TRBD1. This CDR3 has 14 amino acids. Germline V gene lookup returns CDR1 SGHVS and CDR2 FNYEAQ. Trimming at V came to 5 bases and at J to 6 bases, leaving 5 bases not matched to a gene. In DNA form, the CDR3 reads TGTGCCAGCAGCGAGGACAGGGGAGCTCAGCCCCAGCATTTT. It codes for CASSEDRGAQPQHF.

This chain joins TRBV10-3 and TRBJ2-7, with D uncertain. Deletions cut 0 bases from V and 7 bases from J, with 7 bases between. The V gene's germline CDR1 is ENHRY and CDR2 SYGVKD. The CDR3 loop spans 12 amino acids. CDR3: CAISESVLEQYF. The DNA of the CDR3 is TGTGCCATCAGTGAGTCAGTTCTTGAGCAGTACTTC.

In its sample, this clonotype was seen many times. One junction end does not reproduce the germline sequence, and a read error may be involved. The genes are TRBV5-8 and TRBJ2-7; TRBD1 might be the D (5 bases). Germline lookup yields CDR1 SGHTS and CDR2 YDEGEE. CDR3 length equals 12 residues. The CDR3 coding sequence is TGTGCCAGCAGCAAAAGGACCGACTCCAGGGTCTTC. Translated: CASSKRTDSRVF. Complete variable domain (other parts from reference TRBV5-8 and TRBJ2-7): EAGVTQSPTHLIKTRGQQATLRCSPISGHTSVYWYQQALGLGLQFLLWYDEGEERNRGNFPPRFSGRQFPNYSSELNVNALELEDSALYLCASSKRTDSRVFGPGTRLTVT.

The V call is TRBV4-3, the J call TRBJ1-2, with unresolved D. CDR1 and CDR2 (germline): LGHNA, YSLEER. This CDR3 region has 14 residues. V was shortened by 3 bases and J by 1 base, with 9 bases between the two germline ends. The chain's CDR3 is CASSHRNFNYGYTF. CDR3 in DNA: TGCGCCAGCAGCCACAGGAATTTTAACTATGGCTACACCTTC.

The gene calls are TRBV20-1 and TRBJ2-7, with D possibly matching TRBD2 (6 bases). V was shortened by 1 base and J by 2 bases, with 12 bases between the two germline ends. CDR1 is DFQATT, CDR2 SNEGSKA, per germline (reference sequence). This CDR3 is built from 14 residues. The CDR3, as DNA: TGCAGTGCTAGAGTCCTAGCGAGAGCCTACGAGCAGTACTTC. Translation: CSARVLARAYEQYF.

The table lists this clonotype with many counts. The chain uses TRBV5-4 and TRBJ2-7, with 10 positions matching TRBD2. There are 14 residues in the CDR3. Germline values: CDR1 SGHNT, CDR2 YYREEE (reference sequence). The J segment lost 6 bases and the V segment lost 4 bases, leaving 7 bases of the junction unmatched. CDR3 amino acids: CASSMGLARSEQYF. In DNA, the CDR3 is TGTGCCAGCAGCATGGGACTAGCGCGGTCCGAGCAGTACTTC.

Many counts were recorded for this clonotype. This chain connects TRBV30 to TRBJ1-6, with unresolved D. The CDR3 covers 14 residues. CDR1 is GTSNPN, CDR2 SVGIG, per germline (reference sequence). Trimming shortened V by 0 bases and J by 7 bases, and 10 bases separated the two germline ends. The CDR3 coding sequence is TGTGCCTGGAGTGTATCCGTGTGGAATTCACCCCTCCACTTT. It yields the protein CAWSVSVWNSPLHF.

This clonotype was seen just once. The CDR3 does not end in the conserved phenylalanine or tryptophan, so this is likely a read error. J is TRBJ2-5 and V is TRBV7-9, with 7 bases lining up with TRBD2. The V segment lost 6 bases and the J segment 1 base; nucleotides outside the gene matches: 8. The germline CDR1 and CDR2 sequences are SEHNR and FQNEAQ (reference sequence). The CDR3 has 15 amino acids. CDR3 residues: CASSHTGGGQETQYS. The CDR3 region has the DNA TGTGCCAGCAGTCATACCGGCGGGGGCCAAGAGACCCAGTACTCC.

This clonotype occurred many times. The genes are TRBV7-9 and TRBJ2-3, with 9 bases identical to TRBD2. The CDR3 has 17 amino acids. CDR1 and CDR2 (germline): SEHNR, FQNEAQ (reference sequence). The V segment lost 3 bases and the J segment 6 bases; nucleotides outside the gene matches: 13. The CDR3, as DNA: TGTGCCAGCAGCTTGAATGTAGCGGGAGAAATTTCGGATACGCAGTATTTT. Translating it yields CASSLNVAGEISDTQYF.

This clonotype was seen ten or more times. The V call is TRBV2, the J call TRBJ2-3; the D gene is possibly TRBD2 (6 bases). The CDR3 extends over 15 amino acids. Looked up from germline, CDR1 is SNHLY and CDR2 is FYNNEI. V was pared by 2 bases and J by 1 base, with 10 bases between. The CDR3 region has the DNA TGTGCCAGCAGTGAAAGGTCGGGGGGCACAGATACGCAGTATTTT. Protein sequence: CASSERSGGTDTQYF.

This clonotype was counted many times. V and J are TRBV6-6 and TRBJ2-7; TRBD2 is a possible D gene (5 bases). CDR1 and CDR2 from the germline V gene are MNHNY and SVGAGI (reference sequence). CDR3 length: 14 residues. The V gene lost 4 bases and the J gene lost 0 bases, with 10 bases spanning the gap. The CDR3 protein is CASSSPEASYEQYF. In nucleotides, the CDR3 is TGTGCCAGCAGTTCCCCGGAGGCCTCCTACGAGCAGTACTTC.

A word on this clonotype: A read error may be the cause here, since a much bigger clone is one base away. Lacking the conserved final phenylalanine or tryptophan, this CDR3 likely reflects a read error. V gene TRBV7-9 combines with J gene TRBJ1-1, with 7 bases fitting TRBD1. Germline assignment: CDR1 SEHNR and CDR2 FQNEAQ (reference sequence). J was trimmed by 3 bases and V by 5 bases; bases with no gene match: 18. The CDR3 runs 18 residues. In DNA, the CDR3 is TGTGCCAGCAGCCCGAGGACAGGTCCCTTCTTAGAGGACACTGAAGCTTTCCTT. This sequence encodes CASSPRTGPFLEDTEAFL.